The 14 T cell receptor beta chains given below trace back to one sample, sequenced in a study of T cell changes during pregnancy in multiple sclerosis. Only in-frame clones appear in the TCRdb table, and some are missing; sequencing was by immunoSEQ multiplex PCR. The repertoire holds about 57,000 clones, around nine tenths seen once, with about 0.4% in the top ten. Sequenced material: CD4+ T cells from peripheral blood mononuclear cells, taken in the third trimester of pregnancy. Receptors originate from a female donor with multiple sclerosis, enrolled in a pregnancy study.

The chain employs TRBV19 and TRBJ2-4; D is undetermined. The CDR3 is 15 residues long. Trimming removed 5 bases at V and 0 bases at J, with 11 bases between. Germline V gene lookup returns CDR1 LNHDA and CDR2 SQIVND (reference sequence). CDR3 coding DNA: TGTGCCAGTAGTCCCCCCAGTCGAGCCAAAAACATTCAGTACTTC. Its protein is CASSPPSRAKNIQYF.

This clone appeared a single time. The same CDR3 is also encoded by other DNA sequences in this sample. This chain uses TRBV27 with TRBJ1-1; D is possibly TRBD1 (6 bases). V lost 3 bases to trimming and J lost 4 bases, with 9 bases between them. This CDR3 spans 13 amino acids. Per germline, CDR1 MNHEY and CDR2 SMNVEV (reference sequence). The CDR3 reads CASSFLGGTEAFF. The CDR3 nucleotides are TGTGCCAGCAGTTTTTTAGGGGGCACTGAAGCTTTCTTT.

V is TRBV30 and J is TRBJ1-1, with 10 bases that match TRBD1. CDR1 and CDR2 (germline): GTSNPN, SVGIG (reference sequence). The CDR3 is 14 residues long. J lost 4 bases, V lost 4 bases, and 6 bases had no gene match. For the CDR3, the DNA is TGTGCCTGGAAGAGACAGGGGGCATCCACTGAAGCTTTCTTT. Protein: CAWKRQGASTEAFF.

This sequence joins TRBV28 and TRBJ1-2; 7 bases agree with TRBD1. The trim removed 4 bases at V and 1 base at J, leaving 9 bases unmatched. The CDR3 is 16 residues long. Per the germline V gene, CDR1 is MDHEN and CDR2 is SYDVKM. The CDR3 DNA is TGTGCCAGCAGTTCAACCGGGACAGTGTTTAACTATGGCTACACCTTC. Amino acid sequence: CASSSTGTVFNYGYTF.

This rearrangement joins TRBV6-5 to TRBJ1-2; 9 positions agree with TRBD1. In germline, CDR1 is MNHEY, CDR2 SVGAGI. The CDR3 sequence is 15 residues long. V lost 6 bases to trimming and J lost 3 bases; unmatched junction nucleotides: 8. CDR3 region: CASRTGQGVDYGYTF. In nucleotides, the CDR3 is TGTGCCAGCAGGACGGGACAGGGCGTCGACTATGGCTACACCTTC.

The J gene is TRBJ2-3, the V gene TRBV5-6; D ambiguous. Trimming left V 4 bases short and J 2 bases short, with 8 bases between. The CDR3 runs to 13 residues. Looked up from germline, CDR1 is SGHDT and CDR2 is YYEEEE. Here the CDR3 DNA reads TGTGCCAGCAGCCTACGGTTCACAGATACGCAGTATTTT. The encoded protein is CASSLRFTDTQYF.

This chain links TRBV11-2 with TRBJ1-5, with a tentative D call TRBD1 (5 bases). Germline V lookup: CDR1 SGHAT, CDR2 FQNNGV. V dropped 5 bases and J dropped 5 bases, with 13 bases sitting between them. The CDR3 is 14 amino acids. The CDR3 region is CASSPNTGDQPQHF. DNA of the CDR3: TGTGCCAGCAGCCCGAACACGGGGGATCAGCCCCAGCATTTT.

This chain connects TRBV2 to TRBJ2-7; no clear D gene. Germline CDR1 SNHLY, CDR2 FYNNEI. V was shortened by 7 bases and J by 5 bases, with 18 bases between the two germline ends. The CDR3 loop spans 14 amino acids. Written as DNA, the CDR3 is TGTGCCAGCAACCCCGACCAGGCTTTCCACGAGCAGTACTTC. Encoded protein: CASNPDQAFHEQYF.

CDR3 residues: CASSLVAGYEKLFF. CDR3 in DNA: TGCGCCAGCAGCTTGGTGGCAGGGTACGAAAAACTGTTTTTT. This chain uses TRBV5-1 with TRBJ1-4, with a weak D call TRBD1 (5 bases). Germline lookup yields CDR1 SGHRS and CDR2 YFSETQ. The CDR3 covers 14 residues. Trimming shortened V by 0 bases and J by 8 bases, and 11 bases separated the two germline ends. Drawing the rest from reference TRBV5-1 and TRBJ1-4, the complete variable domain is KAGVTQTPRYLIKTRGQQVTLSCSPISGHRSVSWYQQTPGQGLQFLFEYFSETQRNKGNFPGRFSGRQFSNSRSEMNVSTLELGDSALYLCASSLVAGYEKLFFGSGTQLSVL.

In this sample, this clone turned up once. The chain uses TRBV11-2 and TRBJ2-3, with 7 bases lining up with TRBD2. Germline trimming cut 4 bases from V and 4 bases from J; bases unmatched to any gene: 8. CDR3 size: 15 residues. Looked up from germline, CDR1 is SGHAT and CDR2 is FQNNGV. The CDR3 nucleotides read TGTGCCAGCAGCTCCCTACTAGCGTTTGCAGATACGCAGTATTTT. Its protein product is CASSSLLAFADTQYF.

This clone occurred once. The chain is built from TRBV18 and TRBJ2-1; TRBD2 agrees at 10 bases. The CDR3 sequence is 16 residues long. The germline V gene encodes CDR1 KGHSH and CDR2 LQKENI. V was clipped by 4 bases and J by 1 base; unmatched bases: 4. The CDR3 reads CASSLLAGTSYNEQFF. CDR3 sequence (DNA): TGTGCCAGCTCACTACTAGCGGGAACTTCCTACAATGAGCAGTTCTTC.

The chain carries TRBV10-3 and TRBJ2-1; 11 nucleotides line up with TRBD2. Germline loops: CDR1 ENHRY, CDR2 SYGVKD. V lost 2 bases and J lost 7; bases outside the gene matches: 10. The CDR3 loop spans 17 amino acids. CDR3 sequence reads: CAISETSGRFLKNEQFF. In nucleotides, the CDR3 is TGTGCCATCAGTGAGACTAGCGGGAGATTTTTGAAGAATGAGCAGTTCTTC.

The chain combines TRBV30 with TRBJ1-2; TRBD1 agrees at 8 bases. Germline V lookup: CDR1 GTSNPN, CDR2 SVGIG (reference sequence). V was pared by 3 bases and J by 7 bases, with 7 bases of the junction left unmatched. The CDR3 is 13 amino acids. CDR3 in DNA: TGTGCCTGGAGCCCAGGGGGCGCAATTGGCTACACCTTC. This sequence encodes CAWSPGGAIGYTF.

The chain uses TRBV6-6 and TRBJ1-1; TRBD1 matches at 9 bases. V shed 2 bases, J shed 4 bases, and the junction held 2 bases outside the gene matches. The V gene's germline CDR1 is MNHNY and CDR2 SVGAGI (reference sequence). This CDR3 has 14 residues. The CDR3 spells CASSYGDRVTEAFF. The CDR3 DNA is TGTGCCAGCAGTTACGGGGACAGGGTCACTGAAGCTTTCTTT.